The next 10 T cell receptor beta chains were all read from a single sample in a study of tumor-infiltrating lymphocytes in primary liver carcinoma. TCR beta cDNA was prepared out of roughly 490 ng total RNA by means of a constant-region primer. Three nested multiplex PCR rounds of slightly modified ARM-PCR generated TCR beta libraries. TRBV1-TRBV30 forward primers and a C-beta reverse primer were used in the first two PCR rounds, which each ran for approximately 10 cycles. TCRdb reprocessed the multiplex PCR reads via MiXCR and lists one record per CDR3 protein. The sample comprises tens of thousands of distinct CDR3 sequences, 70% to 85% of which are singletons, and roughly 24% rests with the top ten. Co-extracted RNA and DNA came from about 20-30 mg of unsorted bulk tissue. Sequenced material: liver tumor tissue from sampling region 2. This sample's subset: tumor region T2, inferior pole. All receptors come from a man aged 35-49 years with primary liver carcinoma and hepatitis B virus infection.

At least ten counts were recorded for this clonotype. This chain joins TRBV6-5 and TRBJ1-2; D unresolved. V was trimmed by 6 bases and J by 0 bases, leaving 5 bases between them. Germline CDR1 reads MNHEY; CDR2 reads SVGAGI. CDR3 length equals 12 residues. CDR3 in amino acids: CASRQTNYGYTF. DNA of the CDR3: TGTGCCAGCAGACAAACTAACTATGGCTACACCTTC.

V and J are TRBV5-6 and TRBJ1-6; D not resolved. With 6 bases removed from V and 5 bases from J, the gap between germline ends came to 12 bases. Germline CDR1 and CDR2: SGHDT and YYEEEE. The CDR3 contains 14 residues. The CDR3 coding sequence is TGTGCCAGCAACCCACTAGGCGATAATTCACCCCTCCACTTT. Protein sequence: CASNPLGDNSPLHF.

In regard to this clonotype: A much larger clone differs from this one at a single base, so this may be a read error. This sequence joins TRBV28 and TRBJ1-1, with TRBD1 identical over 7 bases. This CDR3 has 15 amino acids. The junction had 11 bases not matched to a gene; V was cut back by 5 bases and J by 5 bases. Germline V gene lookup returns CDR1 MDHEN and CDR2 SYDVKM. CDR3 DNA sequence: TGTGCCAGCAGTCCTTGGGCGCAGGGGGGGACTGAAGCTTTCTTT. Encoded protein: CASSPWAQGGTEAFF.

This clonotype occurred many times. V usage is TRBV6-1 and J usage is TRBJ1-2; D not certain. This CDR3 region has 13 residues. Trimming stripped 7 bases from V and 5 bases from J, with 14 bases between. The germline CDR1 and CDR2 sequences are MNHNS and SASEGT. CDR3 in amino acids: CASTPPGIYGYTF. CDR3 DNA sequence: TGTGCCAGCACCCCCCCGGGAATTTATGGCTACACCTTC.

This chain uses TRBV30 with TRBJ2-6, with TRBD1 identical over 8 bases. CDR1 is GTSNPN, CDR2 SVGIG, per germline (reference sequence). V shed 5 bases, J shed 0 bases, and the junction held 3 bases outside the gene matches. CDR3 length equals 15 residues. The CDR3 here is CAWDRGSSGANVLTF. The CDR3, as DNA: TGTGCCTGGGACAGGGGTAGCTCTGGGGCCAACGTCCTGACTTTC. The full variable domain, completed using reference TRBV30 and TRBJ2-6, is SQTIHQWPATLVQPVGSPLSLECTVEGTSNPNLYWYRQAAGRGLQLLFYSVGIGQISSEVPQNLSASRPQDRQFILSSKKLLLSDSGFYLCAWDRGSSGANVLTFGAGSRLTVL.

As for this clonotype: A read error may account for a junction end that differs from germline. CDR3 amino acids: CASSSDFGTSSSYEQYF. The CDR3 DNA reads as TGTGCCAGCAGCTCAGACTTCGGGACATCCAGCTCCTATGAGCAGTACTTC. This chain uses TRBV11-2 with TRBJ2-7; possible D gene TRBD1, 6 bases. The CDR3 is 17 residues long. Germline CDR1 and CDR2: SGHAT and FQNNGV.

The genes are TRBV5-5 and TRBJ2-7; D call uncertain. The V and J ends lost 0 bases and 0 bases respectively, with 7 bases between them. Germline V gene lookup returns CDR1 SGHKS and CDR2 YYEKEE (reference sequence). This CDR3 has 14 amino acids. The DNA for the CDR3 is TGTGCCAGCAGCTTGGACTGGGACTCCTACGAGCAGTACTTC. This sequence encodes CASSLDWDSYEQYF.

The chain recombines TRBV6-5 with TRBJ1-2; D ambiguous. The V and J ends lost 9 bases and 6 bases respectively, with 17 bases between them. Germline V CDR1 and CDR2: MNHEY, SVGAGI. This CDR3 comprises 13 residues. CDR3 DNA sequence: TGTGCCAGTCGTTACTCGGGAGTGGATGGCTACACCTTC. Its translation is CASRYSGVDGYTF.

This clonotype was observed many times. This chain connects TRBV2 to TRBJ2-7; no definite D call. The CDR3 runs 12 residues. V lost 9 bases to trimming and J lost 1 base, with 10 bases between them. Germline V gives CDR1 SNHLY, CDR2 FYNNEI. The CDR3 bases are TGTGCCAGACGAAAGGGATCCTACGAGCAGTACTTC. It codes for CARRKGSYEQYF.

By sample share, this clonotype is medium-sized. This chain uses TRBV6-6 with TRBJ1-5; no clear D gene. CDR3 size: 13 residues. V was cut by 6 bases and J by 4 bases, with 10 bases left in between. Germline V CDR1 and CDR2: MNHNY, SVGAGI (reference sequence). CDR3 coding DNA: TGTGCCAGCAGGCCGACGTCTAATCAGCCCCAGCATTTT. Its translation is CASRPTSNQPQHF.